Listed here is a single TCR beta chain. Random hexamers primed reverse transcription of about 0.45 to 1 ug RNA. TCRdb processed the immunoSEQ multiplex PCR reads anew with MiXCR; each CDR3 protein has one entry. The sample yields hundreds of thousands of distinct CDR3 sequences, 94% seen once. This sample stems from a study of CD8 T cells in Susac syndrome. CDR3 size: 13 residues. J was trimmed by 6 bases and V by 2 bases; bases with no gene match: 6. Germline loops: CDR1 DFQATT, CDR2 SNEGSKA (reference sequence). The clonotype comes from a human donor with Susac syndrome. This sequence joins TRBV20-1 and TRBJ1-2, with 7 bases aligning to TRBD1. Material for sequencing was CD4+ T cells from PBMCs. CDR3 in DNA: TGCAGTGCTAGACGCCCCGACAGGGATGGCTACACCTTC. It encodes CSARRPDRDGYTF.